This TCR beta chain was profiled in a study of T cell repertoires in cytomegalovirus infection. For the study at large: CMV epitopes, recently identified HLA-C-restricted and well-studied HLA-B-restricted, were used. Through public TCR beta signatures, both CMV infection and matching HLA type were indicated.

TCRdb reprocessed the reads with MiXCR, giving one entry per CDR3 protein. The sample includes about 920,000 distinct CDR3 sequences, roughly 30% seen only once; the top ten take 11% to 15%. The CDR3 sequence is 15 residues long. Germline assignment: CDR1 LNHNV and CDR2 YYDKDF (reference sequence). Between the trimmed V and J ends, which lost 0 bases and 1 base, there was a span of 8 bases. Study results and limitations: Based on cumulative public TCR beta family frequency, carriers of CMV plus the relevant HLA were identified. HLA-C-restricted CMV clonotypes gave the most frequent clonotype in two of eight donors.

Concerning this clonotype: Its antigen is not identified.

This sequence originates from a human donor in good health (CMV status not recorded). Some clones in this sample may be carry-over from other donors' samples. V is TRBV15 and J is TRBJ2-3; possibly TRBD2 for D (6 bases). The specimen comprised cultured CD8+ T cells from PBMCs, sampled from culture after CMV antigen stimulation. The CDR3 DNA sequence: TGTGCCACCAGCAGAGAGGGGGGTCGCACAGATACGCAGTATTTT. It translates to CATSREGGRTDTQYF. Supplemented by reference TRBV15 and TRBJ2-3, the full variable domain reads DAMVIQNPRYQVTQFGKPVTLSCSQTLNHNVMYWYQQKSSQAPKLLFHYYDKDFNNEADTPDNFQSRRPNTSFCFLDIRSPGLGDTAMYLCATSREGGRTDTQYFGPGTRLTVL.